The 10 T cell receptor beta chains below all came from one sample that was sequenced in a study of blood T cell repertoires in COVID-19. TCRdb keeps only in-frame clones here, not all; method: immunoSEQ multiplex PCR. The data hold under 95,000 clones, with approximately 88% observed a single time. Sequencing was done on a sample of peripheral blood. These receptors all come from a human donor in a cohort sampled during active COVID-19.

The J gene is TRBJ1-5, the V gene TRBV28; tentatively, D is TRBD1 (5 bases). Between the trimmed V and J ends, which lost 6 bases and 7 bases, there was a span of 25 bases. This CDR3 region has 17 residues. Germline V gives CDR1 MDHEN, CDR2 SYDVKM. DNA for the CDR3: TGTGCCAGCAGCTTTAAAACAGGAGGGGTGCGTGGGCAGCCCCAGCATTTT. It specifies CASSFKTGGVRGQPQHF.

The chain carries TRBV5-5 and TRBJ1-2, with D possibly TRBD1 on 6 matching bases. Germline V lookup: CDR1 SGHKS, CDR2 YYEKEE (reference sequence). This CDR3 region has 16 residues. The V and J ends lost 0 bases and 4 bases respectively, with 16 bases between them. The DNA for the CDR3 is TGTGCCAGCAGCTTGGCTACAGGGCACAAGGGCTATGGCTACACCTTC. Translation: CASSLATGHKGYGYTF.

This clone has only a few counts. This chain joins TRBV5-6 and TRBJ1-1; D not certain. The germline gives CDR1 SGHDT, CDR2 YYEEEE. Trimming cost V 1 base and J 2 bases, with 9 bases left between them. The CDR3 consists of 14 residues. CDR3 nucleotide sequence: TGTGCCAGCAGCTTGACAGTAGTTAACACTGAAGCTTTCTTT. Its translation: CASSLTVVNTEAFF.

This clone was picked up one time. The V call is TRBV2, the J call TRBJ2-2; possible D gene TRBD1, 5 bases. The V end was cut by 7 bases, the J end by 5 bases, with 17 bases between. The germline CDR1 and CDR2 sequences are SNHLY and FYNNEI. The CDR3 consists of 15 residues. The CDR3 DNA reads as TGTGCCAGCAACCCCAAGGCAGGGCGGACCGGGGAGCTGTTTTTT. Its protein product is CASNPKAGRTGELFF.

The chain links TRBV18 to TRBJ1-3; D unresolved. The CDR3 loop spans 14 amino acids. The germline CDR1 and CDR2 sequences are KGHSH and LQKENI. V shed 3 bases and J shed 4 bases, with 10 bases lying between them. The CDR3 DNA reads TGTGCCAGCTCACCCCGTGTAGTCGGAAACACCATATATTTT. Its protein is CASSPRVVGNTIYF.

The CDR3 DNA reads as TGTGCCAGTATTGGGACTAGCGGGAGCGCCGGGGAGCTGTTTTTT. Amino acids: CASIGTSGSAGELFF. The chain uses TRBV19 and TRBJ2-2; 14 bases agree with TRBD2. After removal of 7 bases from V and 6 bases from J, the junction contained 4 bases not matched to a gene. In germline, CDR1 is LNHDA, CDR2 SQIVND (reference sequence). The CDR3 totals 15 residues.

This chain uses TRBV7-2 with TRBJ2-1, with TRBD1 matching over 7 bases. This CDR3 has 16 residues. Germline CDR1 is SGHTA and CDR2 is FQGNSA. The J segment lost 6 bases and the V segment lost 5 bases, leaving 13 bases of the junction unmatched. The CDR3 bases are TGTGCCAGCAGCACCCGACAGGGCGTTAGCGTCAATGAGCAGTTCTTC. This translates into CASSTRQGVSVNEQFF. Supplemented by reference TRBV7-2 and TRBJ2-1, the full variable domain reads GAGVSQSPSNKVTEKGKDVELRCDPISGHTALYWYRQSLGQGLEFLIYFQGNSAPDKSGLPSDRFSAERTGGSVSTLTIQRTQQEDSAVYLCASSTRQGVSVNEQFFGPGTRLTVL.

The sample holds a few counts of this clone. The CDR3 nucleotides read TGTGCCAGCAGCCCCAATACCGGGAACTATGGCTACACCTTC. This encodes CASSPNTGNYGYTF. The rearrangement uses TRBV27 and TRBJ1-2, with D unclear. Germline V gene sequence: CDR1 MNHEY, CDR2 SMNVEV (reference sequence). V shed 6 bases and J shed 2 bases, with 13 bases lying between them. This CDR3 has 14 residues.

V and J are TRBV10-3 and TRBJ1-6; TRBD1 agrees at 8 bases. Germline loops: CDR1 ENHRY, CDR2 SYGVKD. The trim removed 6 bases at V and 10 bases at J, leaving 14 bases unmatched. This CDR3 has 16 residues. CDR3 nucleotides: TGTGCCATCAGCAGCCATCTCCAGGGGGCCGACTCACCCCTCCACTTT. This sequence encodes CAISSHLQGADSPLHF.

The chain links TRBV30 to TRBJ1-1, with TRBD1 identical over 7 bases. The CDR3 has 14 residues. From germline, CDR1 is GTSNPN and CDR2 SVGIG (reference sequence). The junction had 10 bases not matched to a gene; V was cut back by 3 bases and J by 6 bases. CDR3 loop: CAWSQGDTSPEAFF. The DNA for the CDR3 is TGTGCCTGGAGCCAGGGGGACACCTCCCCTGAAGCTTTCTTT.